One sample yielded the 9 T cell receptor beta chains listed below, sequenced in a study of blood T cell repertoires in COVID-19. Clones were read by immunoSEQ multiplex PCR, and TCRdb kept only the in-frame ones, dropping some. The sample contains about 110,000 clones, 71% of which appear only once. Sequencing was performed on peripheral blood. These receptors all come from a human donor with acute or convalescent COVID-19. The donor label of this sample is uncertain.

The chain couples TRBV24-1 to TRBJ1-2; TRBD1 matches at 9 bases. The CDR3 loop spans 15 amino acids. From germline, CDR1 is KGHDR and CDR2 SFDVKD. V trimming: 4 bases; J trimming: 2 bases; junction bases outside the gene matches: 4. The CDR3 protein is CATSDQGQGNYGYTF. In nucleotides, the CDR3 is TGTGCCACCAGTGACCAGGGACAGGGCAACTATGGCTACACCTTC.

The rearrangement links TRBV5-4 to TRBJ2-2, with D unresolved. Trimming pared 4 bases from V and 5 bases from J, leaving 15 bases between. This CDR3 comprises 15 residues. CDR1 and CDR2 from the germline V gene are SGHNT and YYREEE (reference sequence). The CDR3 bases are TGTGCCAGCAGCGTAAACAGTGATCGGACCGGGGAGCTGTTTTTT. Translating gives CASSVNSDRTGELFF.

The chain recombines TRBV5-1 with TRBJ2-2; 9 positions agree with TRBD2. The V segment lost 0 bases and the J segment 7 bases; nucleotides outside the gene matches: 4. CDR1 is SGHRS, CDR2 YFSETQ, per germline. There are 15 residues in the CDR3. CDR3 loop: CASSLAVSGSGELFF. DNA of the CDR3: TGCGCCAGCAGCTTGGCCGTTAGCGGGAGCGGGGAGCTGTTTTTT.

This chain connects TRBV7-8 to TRBJ2-7, with TRBD2 identical over 10 bases. The CDR3 has 16 amino acids. Germline V gene sequence: CDR1 SGHVS, CDR2 FQNEAQ. Unmatched junction bases numbered 7, after V lost 1 base and J lost 4 bases. The CDR3 region is CASSLGVAGGAYEQYV. DNA for the CDR3: TGTGCCAGCAGCTTAGGGGTAGCGGGGGGCGCGTACGAGCAGTACGTC.

The sample holds many counts of this clone. This rearrangement joins TRBV30 to TRBJ2-3, with no clear D. Trimming removed 2 bases from V and 3 bases from J, with 21 bases in between. The CDR3 spans 17 residues. Germline V gives CDR1 GTSNPN, CDR2 SVGIG (reference sequence). CDR3 region: CAWSTRLHARPTDTQYF. The DNA of the CDR3 is TGTGCCTGGAGTACACGACTCCACGCTAGGCCAACAGATACGCAGTATTTT.

The chain joins TRBV5-1 to TRBJ2-6; 8 nucleotides align to TRBD1. V dropped 0 bases and J dropped 2; count of bases not matched to a gene: 13. In germline, CDR1 is SGHRS, CDR2 YFSETQ. This CDR3 contains 20 residues. The CDR3 DNA is TGCGCCAGCAGCTTGGAACCGCCGCGGACAGGGCAGACTGGGGCCAACGTCCTGACTTTC. Encoded protein: CASSLEPPRTGQTGANVLTF.

This chain connects TRBV6-2 or TRBV6-3 to TRBJ2-3; D remains ambiguous. The CDR3 is 18 residues long. V gave up 6 bases and J gave up 1 base, with 23 bases separating them. The germline CDR1 and CDR2 sequences are MNHEY and SVGEGT. The DNA for the CDR3 is TGTGCCAGCAGCCCTACTCCAATCCGACAAGAAGGCACAGATACGCAGTATTTT. Translating it yields CASSPTPIRQEGTDTQYF.

The V gene is TRBV2, the J gene TRBJ1-4; 11 positions agree with TRBD1. Germline assignment: CDR1 SNHLY and CDR2 FYNNEI. V trimming: 6 bases; J trimming: 5 bases; junction bases outside the gene matches: 5. This CDR3 comprises 15 residues. CDR3 sequence: CASRGQGARNEKLFF. CDR3 sequence (DNA): TGTGCCAGCAGAGGACAGGGGGCCCGGAATGAAAAACTGTTTTTT.

This clone occurred a few times. The chain is built from TRBV7-2 and TRBJ1-2; TRBD1 aligns across 9 bases. Germline-derived CDR1 and CDR2 are SGHTA and FQGNSA. J lost 5 bases, V lost 0 bases, and 4 bases had no gene match. The CDR3 loop spans 15 amino acids. CDR3 amino acids: CASSLALTGGYGYTF. DNA for the CDR3: TGTGCCAGCAGCTTAGCCTTGACAGGGGGGTATGGCTACACCTTC.